Following are 2 T cell receptor beta chains from one sample sequenced in a study of shared clonotypes between healthy human individuals (TCRdb year 2020). The library came from the immunoSEQ multiplex PCR assay. TCRdb stores this immuneACCESS table with in-frame sequences only. Part of the clones is absent; in the studies checked, under half of the shortfall reflects unresolved V genes, and no reason is known for the rest. This sample is represented by approximately 2.3 million clones; over 85% of them were singletons. The ten largest clones add up to 0.35% to 0.5% of the sample. The sequenced material came from naive CD4+ T cells from PBMCs. This specimen's cell subset or site label, per the study, means: CD45RA+ positively selected. These receptor sequences come from a man younger than 30 in good health. Some clones in this sample may be carry-over from other donors' samples.

The chain is built from TRBV7-6 and TRBJ2-1; 14 bases are a match to TRBD2. Trimming cost V 5 bases and J 2 bases; bases outside gene matches: 17. Germline V gene lookup returns CDR1 SGHVS and CDR2 FNYEAQ. The CDR3 runs to 21 residues. This CDR3 reads CASSPRMGTSGGGSAYNEQFF. The DNA for the CDR3 is TGTGCCAGCAGCCCAAGGATGGGGACTAGCGGGGGCGGGAGTGCCTACAATGAGCAGTTCTTC.

The chain combines TRBV11-2 with TRBJ1-2; no firm D call. The CDR3 spans 15 residues. V shed 4 bases and J shed 4 bases, with 16 bases lying between them. Germline V lookup: CDR1 SGHAT, CDR2 FQNNGV. CDR3 in amino acids: CASSSLRSSRYGYTF. CDR3 nucleotides: TGTGCCAGCAGCTCACTTCGAAGCAGCCGCTATGGCTACACCTTC.